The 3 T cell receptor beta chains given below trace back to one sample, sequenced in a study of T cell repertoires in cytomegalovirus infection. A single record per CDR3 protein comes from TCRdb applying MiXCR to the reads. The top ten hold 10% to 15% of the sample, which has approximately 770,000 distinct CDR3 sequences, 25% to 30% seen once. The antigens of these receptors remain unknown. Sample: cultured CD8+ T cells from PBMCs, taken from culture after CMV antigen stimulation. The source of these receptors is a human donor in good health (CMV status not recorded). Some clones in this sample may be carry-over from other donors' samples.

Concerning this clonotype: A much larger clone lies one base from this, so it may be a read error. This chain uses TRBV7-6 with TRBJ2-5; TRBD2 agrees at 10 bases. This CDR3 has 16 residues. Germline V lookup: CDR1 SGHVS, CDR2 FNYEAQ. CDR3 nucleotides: TGTGTCAGCAGCCGAACTAGCGGGAAGTACCAAGAGACCCAGTACTTC. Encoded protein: CVSSRTSGKYQETQYF.

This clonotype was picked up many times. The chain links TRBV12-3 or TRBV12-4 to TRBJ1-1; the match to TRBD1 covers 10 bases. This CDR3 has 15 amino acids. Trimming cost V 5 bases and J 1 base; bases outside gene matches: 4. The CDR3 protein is CASSLGDRGNTEAFF. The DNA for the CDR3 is TGTGCCAGCAGTCTAGGGGACAGGGGGAACACTGAAGCTTTCTTT.

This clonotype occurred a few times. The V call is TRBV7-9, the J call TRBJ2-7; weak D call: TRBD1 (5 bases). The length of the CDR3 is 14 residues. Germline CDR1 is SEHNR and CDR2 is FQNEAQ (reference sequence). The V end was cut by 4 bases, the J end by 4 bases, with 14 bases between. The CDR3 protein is CASSSVQARYEQYF. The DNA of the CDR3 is TGTGCCAGCAGCTCTGTACAGGCTAGGTACGAGCAGTACTTC.